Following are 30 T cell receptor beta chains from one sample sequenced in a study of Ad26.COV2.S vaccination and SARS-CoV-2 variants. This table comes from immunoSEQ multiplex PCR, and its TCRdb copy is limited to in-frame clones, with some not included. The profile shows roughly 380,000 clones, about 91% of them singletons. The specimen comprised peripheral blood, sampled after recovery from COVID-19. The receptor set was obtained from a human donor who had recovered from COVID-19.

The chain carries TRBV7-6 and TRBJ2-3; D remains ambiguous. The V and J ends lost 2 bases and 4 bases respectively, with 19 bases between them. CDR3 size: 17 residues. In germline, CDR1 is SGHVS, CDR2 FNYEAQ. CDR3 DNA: TGTGCCAGCAGCTTATGGGTGAGGTCAGGCCTCGCAGATACGCAGTATTTT. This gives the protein CASSLWVRSGLADTQYF.

The CDR3 loop reads CASPEAGALSNQPQHF. CDR3 DNA sequence: TGTGCCAGCCCGGAGGCAGGGGCTTTATCGAATCAGCCCCAGCATTTT. This rearrangement joins TRBV6-4 to TRBJ1-5; tentatively, D is TRBD1 (6 bases). Germline V gene data show CDR1 as MRHNA and CDR2 as SNTAGT. The CDR3 totals 16 residues. V gave up 8 bases and J gave up 4 bases, with 21 bases separating them.

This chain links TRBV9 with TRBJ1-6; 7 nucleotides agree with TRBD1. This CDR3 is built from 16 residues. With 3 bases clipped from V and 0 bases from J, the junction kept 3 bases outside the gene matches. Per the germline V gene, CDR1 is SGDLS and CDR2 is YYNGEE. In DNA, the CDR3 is TGTGCCAGCAGCGGACGACAGGGCTCCTATAATTCACCCCTCCACTTT. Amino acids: CASSGRQGSYNSPLHF.

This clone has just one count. The CDR3 DNA follows: TGTGCCAGCAGCAACCACCCCAGCAGGGGAAACGAAGAGACCCAGTACTTC. Translation gives CASSNHPSRGNEETQYF. V gene TRBV7-9 combines with J gene TRBJ2-5; tentatively, D is TRBD1 (6 bases). Germline V gene data show CDR1 as SEHNR and CDR2 as FQNEAQ (reference sequence). V was cut by 5 bases and J by 3 bases, with 22 bases left in between. The CDR3 totals 17 residues.

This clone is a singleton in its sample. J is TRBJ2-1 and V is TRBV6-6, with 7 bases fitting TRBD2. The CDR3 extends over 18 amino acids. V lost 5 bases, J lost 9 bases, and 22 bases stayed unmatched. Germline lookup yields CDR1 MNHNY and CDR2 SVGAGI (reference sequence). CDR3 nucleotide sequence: TGTGCCAGCAGTCCGGTTCAGGGAGGAGGGACGGGGAGGGGTGAGCAGTTCTTC. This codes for CASSPVQGGGTGRGEQFF.

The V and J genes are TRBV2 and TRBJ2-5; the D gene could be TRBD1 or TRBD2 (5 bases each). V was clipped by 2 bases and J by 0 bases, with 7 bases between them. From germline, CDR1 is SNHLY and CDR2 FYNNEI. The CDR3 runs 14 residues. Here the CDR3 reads CASSEWGNQETQYF. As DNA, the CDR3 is TGTGCCAGCAGTGAATGGGGGAACCAAGAGACCCAGTACTTC.

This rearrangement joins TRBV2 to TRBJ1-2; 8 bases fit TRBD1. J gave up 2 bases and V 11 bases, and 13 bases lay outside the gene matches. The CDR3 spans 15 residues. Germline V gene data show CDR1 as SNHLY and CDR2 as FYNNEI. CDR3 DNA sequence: TGTGCCGGCCTAATCGGGACAGGTCTAAACTATGGCTACACCTTC. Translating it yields CAGLIGTGLNYGYTF.

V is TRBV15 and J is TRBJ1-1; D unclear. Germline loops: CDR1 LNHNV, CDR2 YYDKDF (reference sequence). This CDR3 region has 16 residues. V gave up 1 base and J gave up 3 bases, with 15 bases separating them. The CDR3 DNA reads TGTGCCACCAGCAGAGGAAGACAAGGGTTAGACACTGAAGCTTTCTTT. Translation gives CATSRGRQGLDTEAFF.

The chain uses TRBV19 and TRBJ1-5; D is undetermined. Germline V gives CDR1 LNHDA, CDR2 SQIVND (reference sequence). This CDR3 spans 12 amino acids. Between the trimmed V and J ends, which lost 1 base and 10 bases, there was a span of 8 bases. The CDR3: CASSIVSSPQHF. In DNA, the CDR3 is TGTGCCAGTAGTATAGTGTCCAGCCCCCAGCATTTT.

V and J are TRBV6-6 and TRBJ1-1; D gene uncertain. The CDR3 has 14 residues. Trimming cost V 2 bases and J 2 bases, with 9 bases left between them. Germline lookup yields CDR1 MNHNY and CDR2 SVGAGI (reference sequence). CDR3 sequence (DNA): TGTGCCAGCAGTTACGGTCAGTTCAACACTGAAGCTTTCTTT. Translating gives CASSYGQFNTEAFF.

CDR3 sequence: CASSSRGAPTDTQYF. The CDR3 region has the DNA TGTGCCAGCAGTTCCCGGGGGGCACCCACAGATACGCAGTATTTT. The chain uses TRBV6-6 and TRBJ2-3; TRBD2 might be the D (7 bases). V was cut by 4 bases and J by 2 bases, with 13 bases left in between. CDR1 is MNHNY and CDR2 is SVGAGI in the germline V gene (reference sequence). The CDR3 has 15 residues.

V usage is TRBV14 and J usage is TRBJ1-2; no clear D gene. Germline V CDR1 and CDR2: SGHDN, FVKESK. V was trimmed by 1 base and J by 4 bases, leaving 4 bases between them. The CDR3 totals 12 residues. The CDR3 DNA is TGTGCCAGCAGCCAAGGGACCTATGGCTACACCTTC. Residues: CASSQGTYGYTF. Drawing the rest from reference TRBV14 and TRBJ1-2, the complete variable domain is EAGVTQFPSHSVIEKGQTVTLRCDPISGHDNLYWYRRVMGKEIKFLLHFVKESKQDESGMPNNRFLAERTGGTYSTLKVQPAELEDSGVYFCASSQGTYGYTFGSGTRLTVV.

The CDR3 region has the DNA TGTGCCAGCTCACCACCGTCCCGACAAGAACCTAATGAAAAACTGTTTTTT. This gives the protein CASSPPSRQEPNEKLFF. The rearrangement joins TRBV18 to TRBJ1-4; D unresolved. Germline V gives CDR1 KGHSH, CDR2 LQKENI. This CDR3 is 17 amino acids long. Trimming shortened V by 0 bases and J by 3 bases, and 14 bases separated the two germline ends.

DNA of the CDR3: TGTGCCAGCAGTCTAGCGGGGGCAGTCAATGAGCAGTTCTTC. This translates into CASSLAGAVNEQFF. The chain recombines TRBV6-5 with TRBJ2-1, with TRBD2 matching 10 bases. Germline CDR1 and CDR2: MNHEY and SVGAGI. CDR3 length equals 14 residues. The trim removed 5 bases at V and 6 bases at J, leaving 4 bases unmatched.

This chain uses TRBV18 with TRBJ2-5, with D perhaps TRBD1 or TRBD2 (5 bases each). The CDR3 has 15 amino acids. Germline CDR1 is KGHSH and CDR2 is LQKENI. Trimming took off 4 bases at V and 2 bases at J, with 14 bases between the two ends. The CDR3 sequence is CASSLIRDRQETQYF. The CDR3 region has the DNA TGTGCCAGCTCACTGATCCGGGACCGACAAGAGACCCAGTACTTC. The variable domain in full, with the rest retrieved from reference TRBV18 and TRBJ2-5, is NAGVMQNPRHLVRRRGQEARLRCSPMKGHSHVYWYRQLPEEGLKFMVYLQKENIIDESGMPKERFSAEFPKEGPSILRIQQVVRGDSAAYFCASSLIRDRQETQYFGPGTRLLVL.

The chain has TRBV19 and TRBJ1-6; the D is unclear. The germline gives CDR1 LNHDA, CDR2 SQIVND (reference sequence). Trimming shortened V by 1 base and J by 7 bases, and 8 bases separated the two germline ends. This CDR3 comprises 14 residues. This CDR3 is CASSIAGGNSPLHF. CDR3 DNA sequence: TGTGCCAGTAGTATAGCTGGAGGAAATTCACCCCTCCACTTT.

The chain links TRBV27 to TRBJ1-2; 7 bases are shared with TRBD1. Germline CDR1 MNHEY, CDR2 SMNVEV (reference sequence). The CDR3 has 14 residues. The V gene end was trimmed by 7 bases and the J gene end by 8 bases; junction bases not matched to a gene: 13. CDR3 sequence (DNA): TGTGCCAGCAAAGAGCCGGGACAGTCGTTGGGCTACACCTTC. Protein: CASKEPGQSLGYTF.

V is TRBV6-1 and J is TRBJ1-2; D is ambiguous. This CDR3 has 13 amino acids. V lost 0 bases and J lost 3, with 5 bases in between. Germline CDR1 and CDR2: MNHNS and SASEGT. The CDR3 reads CASSEARDYGYTF. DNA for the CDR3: TGTGCCAGCAGTGAAGCGCGAGACTATGGCTACACCTTC.

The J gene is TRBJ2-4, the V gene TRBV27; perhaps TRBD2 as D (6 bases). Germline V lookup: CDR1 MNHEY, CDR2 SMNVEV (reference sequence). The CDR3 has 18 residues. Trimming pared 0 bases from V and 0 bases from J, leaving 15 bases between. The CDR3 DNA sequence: TGTGCCAGCAGTTTATCGGTTGGGTCGGGGGAAGCCAAAAACATTCAGTACTTC. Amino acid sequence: CASSLSVGSGEAKNIQYF.

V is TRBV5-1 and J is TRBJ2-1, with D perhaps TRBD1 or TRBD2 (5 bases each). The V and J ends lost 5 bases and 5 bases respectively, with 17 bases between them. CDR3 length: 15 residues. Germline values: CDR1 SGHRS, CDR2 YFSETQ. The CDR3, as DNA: TGCGCCAGCAGAGCCACCGGGACCCGCCACAATGAGCAGTTCTTC. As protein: CASRATGTRHNEQFF.

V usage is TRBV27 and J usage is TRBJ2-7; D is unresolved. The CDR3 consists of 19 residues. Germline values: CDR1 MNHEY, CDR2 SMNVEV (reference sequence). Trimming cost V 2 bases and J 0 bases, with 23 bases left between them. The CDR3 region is CASSLVAQGSQISSYEQYF. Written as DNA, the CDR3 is TGTGCCAGCAGTTTAGTCGCCCAAGGGTCGCAGATCAGCTCCTACGAGCAGTACTTC.

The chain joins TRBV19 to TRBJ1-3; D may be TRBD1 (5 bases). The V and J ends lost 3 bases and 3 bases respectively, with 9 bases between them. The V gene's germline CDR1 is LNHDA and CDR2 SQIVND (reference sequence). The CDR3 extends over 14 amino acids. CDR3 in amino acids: CASSIQGGGNTIYF. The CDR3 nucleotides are TGTGCCAGTAGTATTCAGGGCGGTGGAAACACCATATATTTT.

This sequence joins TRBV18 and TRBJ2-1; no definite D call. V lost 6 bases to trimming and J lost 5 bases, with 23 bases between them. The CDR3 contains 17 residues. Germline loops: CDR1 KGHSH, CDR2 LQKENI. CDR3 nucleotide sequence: TGTGCCAGCTCGCGAAATAGGATTGTGGGCGGAAACAATGAGCAGTTCTTC. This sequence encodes CASSRNRIVGGNNEQFF.

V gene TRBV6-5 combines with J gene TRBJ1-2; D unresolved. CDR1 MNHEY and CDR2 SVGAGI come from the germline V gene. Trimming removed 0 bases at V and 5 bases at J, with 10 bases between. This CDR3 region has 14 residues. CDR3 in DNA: TGTGCCAGCAGTTACTCGTCCCCCAATTATGGCTACACCTTC. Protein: CASSYSSPNYGYTF.

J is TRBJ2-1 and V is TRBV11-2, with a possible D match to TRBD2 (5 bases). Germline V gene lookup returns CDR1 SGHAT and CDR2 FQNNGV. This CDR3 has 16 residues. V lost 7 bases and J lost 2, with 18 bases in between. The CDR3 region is CASTSRASRPYNEQFF. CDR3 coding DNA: TGTGCCAGCACCTCTCGGGCTAGCCGTCCCTACAATGAGCAGTTCTTC.

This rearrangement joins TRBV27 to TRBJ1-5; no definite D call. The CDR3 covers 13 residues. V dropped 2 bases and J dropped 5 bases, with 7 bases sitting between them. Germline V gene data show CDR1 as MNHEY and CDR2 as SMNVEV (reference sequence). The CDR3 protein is CASSLVWDQPQHF. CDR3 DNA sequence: TGTGCCAGCAGTTTAGTCTGGGATCAGCCCCAGCATTTT.

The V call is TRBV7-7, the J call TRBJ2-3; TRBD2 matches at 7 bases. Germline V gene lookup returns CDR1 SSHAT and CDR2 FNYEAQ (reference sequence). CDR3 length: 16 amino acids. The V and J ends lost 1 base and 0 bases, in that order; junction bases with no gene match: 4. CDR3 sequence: CASSLGVGGSTDTQYF. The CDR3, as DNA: TGTGCCAGCAGCTTAGGTGTCGGGGGGAGCACAGATACGCAGTATTTT.

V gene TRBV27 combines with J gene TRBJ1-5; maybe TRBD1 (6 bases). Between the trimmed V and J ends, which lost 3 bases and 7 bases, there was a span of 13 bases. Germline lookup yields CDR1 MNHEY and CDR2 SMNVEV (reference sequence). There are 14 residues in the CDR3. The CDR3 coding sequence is TGTGCCAGCAGTTTTAACAGGGAGGAACAGCCCCAGCATTTT. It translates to CASSFNREEQPQHF.

The DNA of the CDR3 is TGTGCCACCAGCGGCACCACTCATGAAAAACTGTTTTTT. Its translation: CATSGTTHEKLFF. The rearrangement joins TRBV15 to TRBJ1-4, with no clear D. Germline V gene sequence: CDR1 LNHNV, CDR2 YYDKDF (reference sequence). The V end was cut by 5 bases, the J end by 6 bases, with 10 bases between. The CDR3 extends over 13 amino acids.

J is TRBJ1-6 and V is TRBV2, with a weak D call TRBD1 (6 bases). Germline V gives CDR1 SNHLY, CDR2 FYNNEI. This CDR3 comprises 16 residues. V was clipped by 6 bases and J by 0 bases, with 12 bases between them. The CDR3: CASSLGGGSYNSPLHF. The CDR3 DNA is TGTGCCAGCAGCTTAGGAGGGGGCTCCTATAATTCACCCCTCCACTTT.